This T cell receptor beta chain was observed in a study of identical twins. Study-level findings and limits: Clonotypes of the beta chain that were abundant in cord blood carried fewer insertions (memory repertoires showed none).

Everyone who donated was a healthy Caucasian. TCRdb independently ran MiXCR on the 5' RACE reads; one entry per CDR3 protein. Here the sample spans 250,000 or so distinct CDR3 sequences, about 13% being singletons. This clonotype was picked up many times. No antigen is known for it. Germline lookup yields CDR1 MDHEN and CDR2 SYDVKM. This CDR3 has 13 residues. V gave up 4 bases and J gave up 14 bases, with 18 bases separating them. The sample was also reused in another study, on yellow fever vaccine responses in identical twins.

This clonotype was obtained from a woman aged 18-35 years in good health. Sequenced: memory (CD45RO+) T cells sorted from blood. The rearrangement uses TRBV28 and TRBJ2-1; no clear D gene. The CDR3 is CASSSAGAEVEFF. Here the CDR3 DNA reads TGTGCCAGCAGTTCCGCCGGAGCTGAGGTAGAGTTCTTC.